This TCR beta chain was documented in a study of T cells in narcolepsy. A word on this clone: What it recognizes is unknown.

Method: immunoSEQ multiplex PCR; TCRdb's copy keeps in-frame clones and lacks some. This repertoire shows roughly 2,400 clones, roughly 26% found once; its top ten account for 19%. General study results and limits: Comparing one patient's CSF and blood CD4+ clonotypes highlighted HCRT- and TRIB2-specific autoreactive clonotypes.

Looked up from germline, CDR1 is SGHKS and CDR2 is YYEKEE (reference sequence). This CDR3 comprises 14 residues. Trimming shortened V by 4 bases and J by 0 bases, and 10 bases separated the two germline ends. The sequencing sample was made of cultured CD4+ T cells from cerebrospinal fluid. The sequence came from a human donor with narcolepsy. The chain joins TRBV5-5 to TRBJ1-1; D ambiguous. CDR3 nucleotide sequence: TGTGCCAGCAGCCCCCGCAACCTGAACACTGAAGCTTTCTTT. Protein product: CASSPRNLNTEAFF.